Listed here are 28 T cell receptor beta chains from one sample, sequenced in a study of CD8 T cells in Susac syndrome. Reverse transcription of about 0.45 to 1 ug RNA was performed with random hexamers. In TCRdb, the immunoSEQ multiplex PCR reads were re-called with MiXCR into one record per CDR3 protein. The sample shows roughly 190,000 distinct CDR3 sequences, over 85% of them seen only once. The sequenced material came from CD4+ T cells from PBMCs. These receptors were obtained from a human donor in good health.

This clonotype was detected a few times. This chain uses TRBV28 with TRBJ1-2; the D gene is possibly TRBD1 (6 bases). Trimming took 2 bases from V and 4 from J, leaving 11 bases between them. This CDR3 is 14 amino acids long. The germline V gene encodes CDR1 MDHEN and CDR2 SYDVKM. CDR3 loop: CASSLETGIYGYTF. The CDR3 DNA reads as TGTGCCAGCAGTTTAGAAACAGGGATCTATGGCTACACCTTC.

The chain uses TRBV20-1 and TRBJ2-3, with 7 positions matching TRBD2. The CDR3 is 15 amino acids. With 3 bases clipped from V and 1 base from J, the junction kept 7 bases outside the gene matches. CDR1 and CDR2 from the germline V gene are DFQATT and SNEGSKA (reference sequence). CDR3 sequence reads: CSASRASGGTDTQYF. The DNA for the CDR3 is TGCAGTGCTAGCCGGGCCAGCGGGGGCACAGATACGCAGTATTTT.

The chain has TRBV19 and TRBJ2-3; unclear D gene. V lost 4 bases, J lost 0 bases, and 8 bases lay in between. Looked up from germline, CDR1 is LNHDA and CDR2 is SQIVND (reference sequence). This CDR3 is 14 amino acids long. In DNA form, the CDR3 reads TGTGCCAGTAGTACAGGTTTCAGCACAGATACGCAGTATTTT. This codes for CASSTGFSTDTQYF.

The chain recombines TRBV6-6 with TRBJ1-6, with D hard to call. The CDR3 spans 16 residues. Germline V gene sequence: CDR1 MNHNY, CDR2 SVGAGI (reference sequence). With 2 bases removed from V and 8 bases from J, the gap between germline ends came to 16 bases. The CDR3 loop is CASSYQPARRDSPLHF. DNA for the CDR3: TGTGCCAGCAGTTACCAACCGGCCAGGAGGGATTCACCCCTCCACTTT.

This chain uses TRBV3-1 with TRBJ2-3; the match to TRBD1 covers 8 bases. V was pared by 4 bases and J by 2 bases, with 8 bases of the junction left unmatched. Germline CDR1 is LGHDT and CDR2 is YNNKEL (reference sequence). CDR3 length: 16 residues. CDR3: CASSREQGANTDTQYF. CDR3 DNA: TGTGCCAGCAGCCGGGAGCAGGGGGCTAACACAGATACGCAGTATTTT.

CDR3 in amino acids: CASRAMGNTEAFF. In nucleotides, the CDR3 is TGTGCCAGTCGGGCGATGGGAAACACTGAAGCTTTCTTT. The V call is TRBV5-6, the J call TRBJ1-1; D is unclear. In germline, CDR1 is SGHDT, CDR2 YYEEEE. The V gene lost 8 bases and the J gene lost 2 bases, with 13 bases spanning the gap. The CDR3 consists of 13 residues.

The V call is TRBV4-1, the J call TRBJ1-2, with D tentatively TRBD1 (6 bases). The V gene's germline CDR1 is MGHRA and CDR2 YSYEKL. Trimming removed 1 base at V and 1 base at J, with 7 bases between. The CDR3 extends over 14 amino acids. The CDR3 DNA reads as TGCGCCAGCAGCCAAGGAGGGGGTAACTATGGCTACACCTTC. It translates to CASSQGGGNYGYTF.

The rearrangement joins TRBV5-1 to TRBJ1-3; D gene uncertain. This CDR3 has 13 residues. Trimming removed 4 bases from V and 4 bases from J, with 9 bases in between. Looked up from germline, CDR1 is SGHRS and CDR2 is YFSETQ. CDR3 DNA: TGCGCCAGCAGCGAGGACCTAGGAAACACCATATATTTT. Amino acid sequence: CASSEDLGNTIYF.

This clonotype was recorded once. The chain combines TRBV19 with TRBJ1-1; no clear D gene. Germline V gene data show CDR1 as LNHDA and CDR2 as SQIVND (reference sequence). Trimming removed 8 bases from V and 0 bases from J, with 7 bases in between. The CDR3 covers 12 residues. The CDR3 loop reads CASGPLNTEAFF. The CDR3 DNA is TGTGCCAGTGGACCTTTGAACACTGAAGCTTTCTTT.

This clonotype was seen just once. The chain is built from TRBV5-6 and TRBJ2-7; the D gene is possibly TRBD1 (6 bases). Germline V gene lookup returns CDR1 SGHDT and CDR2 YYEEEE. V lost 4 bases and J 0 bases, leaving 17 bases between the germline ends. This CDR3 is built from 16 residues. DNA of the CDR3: TGTGCCAGCAGCCTCTCGGGACACCGGAGCTCCTACGAGCAGTACTTC. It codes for CASSLSGHRSSYEQYF. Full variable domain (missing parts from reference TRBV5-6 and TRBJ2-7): DAGVTQSPTHLIKTRGQQVTLRCSPKSGHDTVSWYQQALGQGPQFIFQYYEEEERQRGNFPDRFSGHQFPNYSSELNVNALLLGDSALYLCASSLSGHRSSYEQYFGPGTRLTVT.

The CDR3 region is CASSLGEQGWNEQFF. CDR3 sequence (DNA): TGTGCCAGCAGTTTGGGTGAACAGGGTTGGAATGAGCAGTTCTTC. The chain carries TRBV12-3 or TRBV12-4 and TRBJ2-1, with D possibly TRBD1 on 6 matching bases. Trimming cost V 3 bases and J 7 bases, with 16 bases left between them. The CDR3 is 15 amino acids.

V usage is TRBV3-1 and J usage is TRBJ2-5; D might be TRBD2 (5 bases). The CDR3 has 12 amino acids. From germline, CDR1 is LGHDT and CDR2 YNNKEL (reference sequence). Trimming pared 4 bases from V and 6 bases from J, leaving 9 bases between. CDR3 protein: CASSLDGKTQYF. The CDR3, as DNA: TGTGCCAGCAGCCTAGACGGGAAGACCCAGTACTTC.

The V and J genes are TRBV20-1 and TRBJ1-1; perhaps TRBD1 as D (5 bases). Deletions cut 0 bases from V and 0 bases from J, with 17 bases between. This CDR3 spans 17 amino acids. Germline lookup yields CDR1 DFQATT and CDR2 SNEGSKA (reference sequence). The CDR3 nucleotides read TGCAGTGCTAGAGATATTGCCCCGACAGCCATGAACACTGAAGCTTTCTTT. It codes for CSARDIAPTAMNTEAFF.

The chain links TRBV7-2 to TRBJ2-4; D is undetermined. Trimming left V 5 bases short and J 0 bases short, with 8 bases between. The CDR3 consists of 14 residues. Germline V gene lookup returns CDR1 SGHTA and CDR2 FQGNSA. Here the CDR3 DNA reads TGTGCCAGCAGCCCAGTCCTAGCCAAAAACATTCAGTACTTC. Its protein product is CASSPVLAKNIQYF.

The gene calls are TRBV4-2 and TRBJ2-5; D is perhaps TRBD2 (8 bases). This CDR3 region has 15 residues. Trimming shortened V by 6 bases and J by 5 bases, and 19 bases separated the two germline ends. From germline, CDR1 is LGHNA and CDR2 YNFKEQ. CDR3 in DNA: TGTGCCAGCAGTACTAGCGGACAGGCCCAGGAGACCCAGTACTTC. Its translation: CASSTSGQAQETQYF.

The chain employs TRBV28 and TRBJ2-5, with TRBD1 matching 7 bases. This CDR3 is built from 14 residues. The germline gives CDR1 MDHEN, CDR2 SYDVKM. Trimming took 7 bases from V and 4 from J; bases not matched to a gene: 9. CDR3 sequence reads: CASTLPGGAETQYF. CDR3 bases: TGTGCCAGCACCCTACCAGGGGGAGCAGAGACCCAGTACTTC.

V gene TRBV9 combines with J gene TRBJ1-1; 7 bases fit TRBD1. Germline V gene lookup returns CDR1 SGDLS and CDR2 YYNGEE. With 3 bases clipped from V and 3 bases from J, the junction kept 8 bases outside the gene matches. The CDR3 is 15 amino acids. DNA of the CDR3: TGTGCCAGCAGCGGCTACAGGGGTCAGTACACTGAAGCTTTCTTT. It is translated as CASSGYRGQYTEAFF.

CDR3 residues: CASSFVTASGNTIYF. DNA for the CDR3: TGTGCCAGCAGCTTTGTAACAGCCTCTGGAAACACCATATATTTT. The chain employs TRBV7-8 and TRBJ1-3; D is undetermined. Germline CDR1 SGHVS, CDR2 FQNEAQ. Trimming took off 3 bases at V and 0 bases at J, with 9 bases between the two ends. CDR3 length: 15 residues. Drawing the rest from reference TRBV7-8 and TRBJ1-3, the complete variable domain is GAGVSQSPRYKVAKRGQDVALRCDPISGHVSLFWYQQALGQGPEFLTYFQNEAQLDKSGLPSDRFFAERPEGSVSTLKIQRTQQEDSAVYLCASSFVTASGNTIYFGEGSWLTVV.

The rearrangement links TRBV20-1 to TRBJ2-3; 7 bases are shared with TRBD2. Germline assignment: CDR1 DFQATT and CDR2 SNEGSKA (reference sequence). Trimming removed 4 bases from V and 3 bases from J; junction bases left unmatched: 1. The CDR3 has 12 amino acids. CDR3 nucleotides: TGCAGTGCTAAGCGGGGTACAGATACGCAGTATTTT. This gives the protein CSAKRGTDTQYF.

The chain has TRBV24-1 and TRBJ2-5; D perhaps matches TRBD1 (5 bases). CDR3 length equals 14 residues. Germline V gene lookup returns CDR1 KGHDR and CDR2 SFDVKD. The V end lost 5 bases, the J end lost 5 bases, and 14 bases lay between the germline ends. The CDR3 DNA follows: TGTGCCACCAGTGGTCTGCAGGGCGTGGAGACCCAGTACTTC. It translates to CATSGLQGVETQYF.

The CDR3 region is CASSDIGTSGPYNEQFF. The CDR3 region has the DNA TGTGCCAGCAGTGATATAGGGACTAGCGGACCCTACAATGAGCAGTTCTTC. The chain recombines TRBV6-2 or TRBV6-3 with TRBJ2-1; 11 positions agree with TRBD2. With V trimmed by 5 bases and J by 2 bases, 8 bases remained unmatched. The CDR3 is 17 amino acids. The germline V gene encodes CDR1 MNHEY and CDR2 SVGEGT.

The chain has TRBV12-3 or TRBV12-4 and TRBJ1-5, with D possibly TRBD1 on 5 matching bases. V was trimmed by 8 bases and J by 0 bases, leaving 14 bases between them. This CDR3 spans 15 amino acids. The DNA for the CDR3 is TGTGCCAGCCGCCTGGGGCCGTTTAGCAATCAGCCCCAGCATTTT. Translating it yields CASRLGPFSNQPQHF.

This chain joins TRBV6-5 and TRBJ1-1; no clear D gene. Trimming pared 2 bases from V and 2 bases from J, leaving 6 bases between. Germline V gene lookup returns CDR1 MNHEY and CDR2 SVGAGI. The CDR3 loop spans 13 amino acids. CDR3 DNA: TGTGCCAGCAGTTACAGTAGCAACACTGAAGCTTTCTTT. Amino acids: CASSYSSNTEAFF.

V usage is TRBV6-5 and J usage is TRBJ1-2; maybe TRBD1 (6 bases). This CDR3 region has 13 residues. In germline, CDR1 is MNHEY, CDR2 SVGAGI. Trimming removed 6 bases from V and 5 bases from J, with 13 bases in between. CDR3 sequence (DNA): TGTGCCAGCAGATCCCCACAGGGATATGGCTACACCTTC. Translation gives CASRSPQGYGYTF.

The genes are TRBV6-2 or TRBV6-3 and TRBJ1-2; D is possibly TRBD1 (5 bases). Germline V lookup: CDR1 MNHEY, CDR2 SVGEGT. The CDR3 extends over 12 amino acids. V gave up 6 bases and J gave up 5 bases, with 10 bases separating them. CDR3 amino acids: CASSPRVYGYTF. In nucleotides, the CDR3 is TGTGCCAGCAGCCCCAGGGTATATGGCTACACCTTC.

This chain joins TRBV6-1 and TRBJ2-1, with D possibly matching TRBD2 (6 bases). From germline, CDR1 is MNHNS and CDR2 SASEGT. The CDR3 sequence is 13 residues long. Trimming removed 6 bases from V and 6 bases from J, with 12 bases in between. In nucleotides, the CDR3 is TGTGCCAGCAGCCGGGAGCCCGGCAATGAGCAGTTCTTC. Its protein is CASSREPGNEQFF.

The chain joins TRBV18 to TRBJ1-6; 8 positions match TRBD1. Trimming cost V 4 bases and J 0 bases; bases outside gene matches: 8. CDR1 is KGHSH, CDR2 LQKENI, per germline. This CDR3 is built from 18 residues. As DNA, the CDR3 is TGTGCCAGCTCACGACCCAGGGGGCAGATCTCCTATAATTCACCCCTCCACTTT. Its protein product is CASSRPRGQISYNSPLHF.

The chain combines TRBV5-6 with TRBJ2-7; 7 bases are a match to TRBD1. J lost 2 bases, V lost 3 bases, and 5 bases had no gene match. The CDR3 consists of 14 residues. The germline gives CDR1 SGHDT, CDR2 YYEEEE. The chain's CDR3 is CASSSPGQTYEQYF. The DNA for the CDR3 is TGTGCCAGCAGCTCACCGGGACAGACCTACGAGCAGTACTTC.